A single sample gave rise to the 8 T cell receptor beta chains below, sequenced in a study of technical replicates of blood from a few donors. Only in-frame clones appear in the TCRdb table, and some are missing; sequencing was by immunoSEQ multiplex PCR. This sample has 65,000 to 80,000 clones, with under 99% found just once. The sequenced material came from T cells isolated from PBMCs. The receptor source for this set is a human donor in good health.

This chain joins TRBV2 and TRBJ1-1; the D is unclear. The CDR3 is 15 residues long. Per the germline V gene, CDR1 is SNHLY and CDR2 is FYNNEI. Trimming stripped 2 bases from V and 8 bases from J, with 18 bases between. CDR3 sequence reads: CASSESLVEAREAFF. Here the CDR3 DNA reads TGTGCCAGCAGTGAATCGTTGGTGGAGGCCCGAGAAGCTTTCTTT.

V gene TRBV9 combines with J gene TRBJ2-5; the D is unclear. The V and J ends lost 4 bases and 0 bases respectively, with 10 bases between them. The CDR3 extends over 14 amino acids. In germline, CDR1 is SGDLS, CDR2 YYNGEE. CDR3 residues: CASSSRSHQETQYF. In DNA, the CDR3 is TGTGCCAGCAGCTCTCGGTCACACCAAGAGACCCAGTACTTC.

In its sample, this clone was seen once. This chain uses TRBV6-5 with TRBJ2-2; TRBD1 is a possible D gene (6 bases). The CDR3 spans 14 residues. The germline V gene encodes CDR1 MNHEY and CDR2 SVGAGI. V was cut by 4 bases and J by 6 bases, with 12 bases left in between. DNA of the CDR3: TGTGCCAGCAGTTCTCAACAGGGCTCCGGGGAGCTGTTTTTT. Residues: CASSSQQGSGELFF.

This chain links TRBV7-9 with TRBJ1-1; no reliable D call. Germline V gene data show CDR1 as SEHNR and CDR2 as FQNEAQ (reference sequence). The length of the CDR3 is 12 residues. The V end was cut by 2 bases, the J end by 1 base, with 2 bases between. The CDR3 region has the DNA TGTGCCAGCAGCTTACAGAACACTGAAGCTTTCTTT. It codes for CASSLQNTEAFF.

This chain links TRBV5-1 with TRBJ2-1; 7 nucleotides match TRBD2. With 4 bases clipped from V and 1 base from J, the junction kept 2 bases outside the gene matches. CDR3 length: 14 amino acids. Germline assignment: CDR1 SGHRS and CDR2 YFSETQ. This CDR3 is CASSPGLSYNEQFF. CDR3 DNA: TGCGCCAGCAGCCCGGGACTATCCTACAATGAGCAGTTCTTC.

The sample holds one count of this clone. The chain is built from TRBV11-2 and TRBJ1-4; tentative D call: TRBD1 (6 bases). CDR1 is SGHAT and CDR2 is FQNNGV in the germline V gene. V was pared by 5 bases and J by 8 bases, with 18 bases between. The CDR3 has 15 residues. The CDR3 here is CASSRQGQREEKLFF. The CDR3 DNA sequence: TGTGCCAGCAGCAGACAAGGACAGCGGGAGGAAAAACTGTTTTTT. The complete variable domain, with remaining parts taken from reference TRBV11-2 and TRBJ1-4, reads EAGVAQSPRYKIIEKRQSVAFWCNPISGHATLYWYQQILGQGPKLLIQFQNNGVVDDSQLPKDRFSAERLKGVDSTLKIQPAKLEDSAVYLCASSRQGQREEKLFFGSGTQLSVL.

By share, this clone counts as medium-sized. The chain uses TRBV6-1 and TRBJ2-7, with 9 bases identical to TRBD1. Losses at the gene ends were 0 bases for V and 3 bases for J; bases not matched to a gene: 9. CDR3 length: 17 residues. The V gene's germline CDR1 is MNHNS and CDR2 SASEGT. The CDR3 region has the DNA TGTGCCAGCAGTGAAGCGAGGGGGGGGACAGGGCTCTACGAGCAGTACTTC. Translated, it gives CASSEARGGTGLYEQYF.

This chain joins TRBV29-1 and TRBJ1-1; D not resolved. This CDR3 has 13 amino acids. Germline CDR1 SQVTM, CDR2 ANQGSEA. V dropped 7 bases and J dropped 6 bases, with 18 bases sitting between them. The CDR3 coding sequence is TGCAGCGGTTTCGAGGACGGGGAAGCTGAAGCTTTCTTT. Residues: CSGFEDGEAEAFF. The full variable domain, in which reference TRBV29-1 and TRBJ1-1 provide the parts outside the CDR3, is SAVISQKPSRDICQRGTSLTIQCQVDSQVTMMFWYRQQPGQSLTLIATANQGSEATYESGFVIDKFPISRPNLTFSTLTVSNMSPEDSSIYLCSGFEDGEAEAFFGQGTRLTVV.